Each of the 22 T cell receptor beta chains below was sequenced from the same sample in a study of shared clonotypes between healthy human individuals. Here immunoSEQ multiplex PCR was the method, and the copy in TCRdb shows in-frame clones only, minus some. The sample includes about 700,000 clones, around 92% of them seen just once. Cells designated naive CD8 were CD45RO-negative and were positively selected for CCR7, with terminally differentiated effector memory CD45RA+ cells excluded. The sequencing sample was made of naive CD8+ T cells sorted from blood. The receptors were gathered from a man in his thirties or forties in good health.

This clone showed up just once. The chain links TRBV7-9 to TRBJ2-1, with D possibly TRBD1 on 6 matching bases. This CDR3 is 16 amino acids long. Germline V CDR1 and CDR2: SEHNR, FQNEAQ (reference sequence). The ends were cut back, 6 bases at V and 0 bases at J, with 15 bases in the middle. The CDR3 region has the DNA TGTGCCAGCAGTCCGCGACAGGAGAGCTCCTACAATGAGCAGTTCTTC. Translated: CASSPRQESSYNEQFF.

This clone was observed once. The rearrangement joins TRBV15 to TRBJ2-1, with 8 bases fitting TRBD1. CDR3 length equals 16 residues. The germline gives CDR1 LNHNV, CDR2 YYDKDF (reference sequence). The junction had 9 bases not matched to a gene; V was cut back by 3 bases and J by 5 bases. CDR3 residues: CATSSPGQVGNNEQFF. Written as DNA, the CDR3 is TGTGCCACCAGCAGCCCGGGACAGGTAGGGAACAATGAGCAGTTCTTC.

The V gene is TRBV9, the J gene TRBJ1-5, with D uncertain. CDR3 length equals 15 residues. V gave up 1 base and J gave up 0 bases, with 8 bases separating them. Germline values: CDR1 SGDLS, CDR2 YYNGEE. In DNA, the CDR3 is TGTGCCAGCAGCGTAACCGATTATAGCAATCAGCCCCAGCATTTT. Amino acid sequence: CASSVTDYSNQPQHF.

This clone was found once. The chain joins TRBV4-1 to TRBJ2-3, with D maybe TRBD2 (6 bases). The CDR3 runs to 15 residues. V lost 1 base, J lost 3 bases, and 11 bases lay in between. CDR1 and CDR2 (germline): MGHRA, YSYEKL. The CDR3 sequence is CASSQGMGLTDTQYF. CDR3 sequence (DNA): TGCGCCAGCAGCCAAGGAATGGGACTGACAGATACGCAGTATTTT.

V gene TRBV4-1 combines with J gene TRBJ2-7; TRBD1 or TRBD2 may be the D gene (5 bases each). Trimming cost V 6 bases and J 0 bases, with 15 bases left between them. Germline CDR1 is MGHRA and CDR2 is YSYEKL. The CDR3 runs to 15 residues. This CDR3 reads CASSASERGSYEQYF. The CDR3, as DNA: TGCGCCAGCAGTGCATCAGAGAGGGGCTCCTACGAGCAGTACTTC.

The rearrangement joins TRBV9 to TRBJ2-2; D call uncertain. This CDR3 comprises 13 residues. Germline lookup yields CDR1 SGDLS and CDR2 YYNGEE. Trimming stripped 4 bases from V and 1 base from J, with 5 bases between. For the CDR3, the DNA is TGTGCCAGCAGCAAGCTGAACACCGGGGAGCTGTTTTTT. Protein sequence: CASSKLNTGELFF.

V gene TRBV7-8 combines with J gene TRBJ1-1; D gene uncertain. Germline V gene lookup returns CDR1 SGHVS and CDR2 FQNEAQ. The CDR3 runs 14 residues. V was clipped by 2 bases and J by 1 base, with 8 bases between them. The CDR3 nucleotides read TGTGCCAGCAGCTTATACGGTGGGAACACTGAAGCTTTCTTT. It is translated as CASSLYGGNTEAFF.

The chain couples TRBV5-1 to TRBJ1-1; 8 bases are shared with TRBD1. This CDR3 spans 15 amino acids. CDR1 and CDR2 (germline): SGHRS, YFSETQ. Trimming took 3 bases from V and 0 from J; bases not matched to a gene: 4. This CDR3 is CASSWGQDMNTEAFF. CDR3 sequence (DNA): TGCGCCAGCAGCTGGGGACAGGACATGAACACTGAAGCTTTCTTT.

The chain is built from TRBV5-1 and TRBJ2-7; D possibly matches TRBD1 or TRBD2 (8 bases each). The V gene lost 0 bases and the J gene lost 3 bases, with 37 bases spanning the gap. Germline loops: CDR1 SGHRS, CDR2 YFSETQ. The CDR3 totals 23 residues. The CDR3 DNA is TGCGCCAGCAGCTTGGCGGTCAGGGGGCCAGAAAGGCCCAGGCGGGAGGCTTTCTACGAGCAGTACTTC. As protein: CASSLAVRGPERPRREAFYEQYF.

The gene calls are TRBV7-9 and TRBJ1-1, with TRBD1 as a possible D gene (6 bases). The germline gives CDR1 SEHNR, CDR2 FQNEAQ (reference sequence). The CDR3 totals 12 residues. V gave up 2 bases and J gave up 8 bases, with 9 bases separating them. The CDR3: CASSLRTEEAFF. The CDR3 nucleotides read TGTGCCAGCAGCTTAAGGACAGAAGAAGCTTTCTTT. Combining the CDR3 with reference TRBV7-9 and TRBJ1-1 gives the whole variable domain DTGVSQNPRHKITKRGQNVTFRCDPISEHNRLYWYRQTLGQGPEFLTYFQNEAQLEKSRLLSDRFSAERPKGSFSTLEIQRTEQGDSAMYLCASSLRTEEAFFGQGTRLTVV.

The V gene is TRBV11-2, the J gene TRBJ2-7, with D perhaps matching TRBD2 (5 bases). The CDR3 is 16 amino acids. The V and J ends lost 4 bases and 1 base respectively, with 17 bases between them. The germline gives CDR1 SGHAT, CDR2 FQNNGV. The CDR3 coding sequence is TGTGCCAGCAGCTCAATAAGCGGTGGTGGATCCTACGAGCAGTACTTC. Its protein is CASSSISGGGSYEQYF.

The rearrangement joins TRBV29-1 to TRBJ2-1, with D perhaps TRBD1 (5 bases). The CDR3 runs 11 residues. Germline CDR1 is SQVTM and CDR2 is ANQGSEA. The ends were cut back, 3 bases at V and 9 bases at J, with 9 bases in the middle. CDR3 nucleotide sequence: TGCAGCGTTGAGGTGCAGGGTGAGCAGTTCTTC. Translated: CSVEVQGEQFF.

This rearrangement joins TRBV10-1 to TRBJ2-3, with D possibly matching TRBD1 (5 bases). With 9 bases removed from V and 0 bases from J, the gap between germline ends came to 28 bases. In germline, CDR1 is WNHNN, CDR2 SYGVQD (reference sequence). The CDR3 is 19 amino acids. Here the CDR3 reads CARATLEPQAEGSTDTQYF. In nucleotides, the CDR3 is TGCGCCAGAGCAACCCTAGAACCACAGGCGGAAGGGAGCACAGATACGCAGTATTTT.

This sequence joins TRBV5-1 and TRBJ1-2; possible D gene TRBD1, 5 bases. Germline lookup yields CDR1 SGHRS and CDR2 YFSETQ. CDR3 size: 15 residues. V lost 0 bases and J lost 8, with 17 bases in between. CDR3 loop: CASSLGQGLPGGYTF. CDR3 in DNA: TGCGCCAGCAGCTTGGGGCAGGGTCTTCCAGGCGGCTACACCTTC.

The rearrangement links TRBV19 to TRBJ1-2; possible D gene TRBD1, 5 bases. V gave up 3 bases and J gave up 4 bases, with 9 bases separating them. The CDR3 is 13 amino acids. The germline gives CDR1 LNHDA, CDR2 SQIVND (reference sequence). This chain's CDR3 is CASSISGGYGYTF. The CDR3 DNA follows: TGTGCCAGTAGTATTAGCGGGGGCTATGGCTACACCTTC.

This chain uses TRBV4-3 with TRBJ1-2, with 9 positions matching TRBD1. With 0 bases clipped from V and 3 bases from J, the junction kept 8 bases outside the gene matches. Germline CDR1 reads LGHNA; CDR2 reads YSLEER. The CDR3 covers 17 residues. CDR3 DNA sequence: TGCGCCAGCAGCCAAGATGGGGGGGACAGGGTCTACTATGGCTACACCTTC. Translated: CASSQDGGDRVYYGYTF.

The rearrangement joins TRBV16 to TRBJ2-7; the match to TRBD1 covers 9 bases. The V segment lost 2 bases and the J segment 6 bases; nucleotides outside the gene matches: 8. This CDR3 spans 15 amino acids. Germline CDR1 KGHSY, CDR2 FQNENV. The CDR3 coding sequence is TGTGCCAGCAGCCAAGCAGGACAGGGGATAGGCGAGCAGTACTTC. The encoded protein is CASSQAGQGIGEQYF.

As to this clone: The sample holds other DNA sequences that translate to the same CDR3. CDR3 in amino acids: CASSLVGDNEQFF. In DNA, the CDR3 is TGTGCCAGCAGCTTAGTAGGCGACAATGAGCAGTTCTTC. J is TRBJ2-1 and V is TRBV7-9, with D uncertain. V was trimmed by 1 base and J by 5 bases, leaving 6 bases between them. The CDR3 is 13 amino acids. Germline loops: CDR1 SEHNR, CDR2 FQNEAQ (reference sequence).

The gene calls are TRBV27 and TRBJ2-7; a possible D gene is TRBD1 (5 bases). The CDR3 sequence is 14 residues long. Trimming removed 2 bases at V and 2 bases at J, with 10 bases between. Germline V lookup: CDR1 MNHEY, CDR2 SMNVEV (reference sequence). The CDR3 region is CASSLNAGTYEQYF. The CDR3 DNA follows: TGTGCCAGCAGTTTAAACGCAGGGACCTACGAGCAGTACTTC.

This clone was detected once. The genes are TRBV27 and TRBJ2-7, with 7 bases lining up with TRBD2. V was clipped by 6 bases and J by 3 bases; unmatched bases: 5. The germline gives CDR1 MNHEY, CDR2 SMNVEV (reference sequence). CDR3 size: 13 residues. CDR3 nucleotide sequence: TGTGCCAGCAGGAGCGGGGCGGTCTACGAGCAGTACTTC. It specifies CASRSGAVYEQYF.

J is TRBJ2-7 and V is TRBV29-1; 14 bases fit TRBD2. The germline gives CDR1 SQVTM, CDR2 ANQGSEA. This CDR3 has 16 amino acids. Trimming took 2 bases from V and 2 from J; bases not matched to a gene: 5. CDR3: CSVEHTGLAGAYEQYF. Here the CDR3 DNA reads TGCAGCGTTGAACATACGGGACTAGCGGGAGCCTACGAGCAGTACTTC.

J is TRBJ2-1 and V is TRBV7-9, with TRBD2 matching 12 bases. The ends lost 5 bases at V and 3 bases at J; junction bases unmatched: 11. CDR1 SEHNR and CDR2 FQNEAQ come from the germline V gene (reference sequence). The CDR3 sequence is 18 residues long. The CDR3 coding sequence is TGTGCCAGCAGCCGAACACGGGGACTAGCGGGCCACTACAATGAGCAGTTCTTC. It is translated as CASSRTRGLAGHYNEQFF.